The entry below gives a single T cell receptor beta chain sequence along with its context. The data belong to a study of human T cells and chemical hapten exposure. The germline gives CDR1 KGHSH, CDR2 LQKENI. V trimming: 3 bases; J trimming: 4 bases; junction bases outside the gene matches: 1. This CDR3 has 13 residues. Per the study methods: A typical sample had some 95,000 TCRs, with about 20,000 to 750,000 overall. Each CDR3 protein gets one entry after TCRdb re-called the RACE reads with MiXCR. TCRdb, rather than the study authors, made the V and J calls. Altogether tens of thousands of distinct CDR3 sequences are present, 6% to 8.5% being singletons, with the ten largest covering approximately 1.3%. The time point denotes: patch test 2, 6 weeks after DPC sensitization. As for treatment: therapeutic diphenylcyclopropenone sensitization with weekly scalp DPC. Phlebotomy was performed prior to application of every patch test. The study enrolled 18 to 70-year-old alopecia patients suitable for DPC.

This TCR came from a woman in her twenties or thirties with alopecia areata. Some clones in this sample may be carry-over from other donors' samples. The V gene is TRBV18, the J gene TRBJ1-1, with TRBD1 matching over 8 bases. The sample was whole blood, taken in connection with sensitization to the hapten diphenylcyclopropenone (DPC). The CDR3 DNA reads TGTGCCAGCTCACCTGACAGGGGCACTGAAGCTTTCTTT. It is translated as CASSPDRGTEAFF.